This T cell receptor beta chain derives from a study of response to subunit inactivated influenza vaccine. Findings and caveats of the study: Authors suggested few new T cells are recruited by each seasonal influenza vaccination.

TCRdb reanalysed the RT-PCR reads using MiXCR and keeps one entry per CDR3 protein. The data hold approximately 300,000 distinct CDR3 sequences, with around 22% observed a single time. In its sample, this clonotype was seen a few times. The antigen remains undetermined. With V trimmed by 1 base and J by 8 bases, 11 bases remained unmatched. This CDR3 contains 16 residues. The sequence derives from a man between 50 and 69 years old who received an inactivated influenza vaccine. The material sequenced was PBMCs from blood, taken less than 22 months after vaccination. V and J are TRBV12-3 or TRBV12-4 and TRBJ2-4; the match to TRBD2 covers 7 bases. CDR3 loop: CASSLGTSGAEDIQYF. The DNA of the CDR3 is TGTGCCAGCAGTTTAGGAACAAGCGGGGCGGAGGACATTCAGTACTTC.